One and the same sample provided the 9 T cell receptor beta chains below, sequenced in a study of early T cells in non-severe SARS-CoV-2 infection. TCRdb reprocessed the 5' RACE reads with MiXCR, giving one entry per CDR3 protein. Of roughly 60,000 distinct CDR3 sequences listed, 5% to 7.5% were seen once; the top ten hold roughly 5%. The sequenced sample was whole blood, obtained at baseline. These receptors were collected from an adult who was a healthcare worker with PCR-confirmed SARS-CoV-2 infection or an uninfected control (not recorded which).

The chain carries TRBV6-2 or TRBV6-3 and TRBJ2-3, with a tentative D call TRBD1 (5 bases). Germline V CDR1 and CDR2: MNHEY, SVGEGT. Deletions cut 0 bases from V and 3 bases from J, with 7 bases between. The CDR3 is 14 residues long. CDR3 in amino acids: CASSYSQGTDTQYF. The CDR3 DNA is TGTGCCAGCAGTTACTCGCAGGGAACAGATACGCAGTATTTT.

The table lists this clonotype with many counts. The chain is built from TRBV7-9 and TRBJ2-2; D is ambiguous. Germline CDR1 is SEHNR and CDR2 is FQNEAQ (reference sequence). V was pared by 2 bases and J by 5 bases, with 6 bases between. The CDR3 runs to 13 residues. The CDR3 DNA reads as TGTGCCAGCAGCTTAAGGGATACCGGGGAGCTGTTTTTT. Its protein product is CASSLRDTGELFF.

This clonotype was counted at least ten times. This chain joins TRBV7-9 and TRBJ2-1, with 9 bases lining up with TRBD2. V shed 0 bases, J shed 3 bases, and the junction held 3 bases outside the gene matches. Germline V gene data show CDR1 as SEHNR and CDR2 as FQNEAQ (reference sequence). The CDR3 is made up of 16 amino acids. The CDR3 sequence is CASSLALAGVYNEQFF. DNA for the CDR3: TGTGCCAGCAGCTTAGCCTTAGCGGGGGTCTACAATGAGCAGTTCTTC. The entire variable domain, with the rest obtained from reference TRBV7-9 and TRBJ2-1, is as follows: DTGVSQNPRHKITKRGQNVTFRCDPISEHNRLYWYRQTLGQGPEFLTYFQNEAQLEKSRLLSDRFSAERPKGSFSTLEIQRTEQGDSAMYLCASSLALAGVYNEQFFGPGTRLTVL.

This clonotype came up many times. V gene TRBV5-1 combines with J gene TRBJ1-2, with a possible D match to TRBD1 (6 bases). The CDR3 covers 15 residues. Per the germline V gene, CDR1 is SGHRS and CDR2 is YFSETQ. V dropped 0 bases and J dropped 2 bases, with 11 bases sitting between them. In DNA form, the CDR3 reads TGCGCCAGCAGCTTGGGGTACAGGGTAAACTATGGCTACACCTTC. Translation: CASSLGYRVNYGYTF.

This clonotype occurred a few times. The chain links TRBV5-1 to TRBJ2-1, with 8 bases aligning to TRBD2. V shed 4 bases and J 7 bases; nucleotides not matched to a gene: 4. The germline gives CDR1 SGHRS, CDR2 YFSETQ. This CDR3 region has 13 residues. The CDR3 loop reads CASSGTSMNEQFF. In DNA form, the CDR3 reads TGCGCCAGCAGCGGGACTAGTATGAATGAGCAGTTCTTC.

This clonotype was detected ten times or more. This rearrangement joins TRBV24-1 to TRBJ2-1; 9 nucleotides align to TRBD1. The V and J ends lost 1 base and 9 bases, in that order; junction bases with no gene match: 6. The CDR3 spans 15 residues. The germline V gene has CDR1 KGHDR and CDR2 SFDVKD. The CDR3 nucleotides are TGTGCCACCAGTGATTTAAGGACAGGGGTGGCTGAGCAGTTCTTC. This codes for CATSDLRTGVAEQFF.

The V and J genes are TRBV7-6 and TRBJ1-5; maybe TRBD1 (5 bases). The V and J ends lost 5 bases and 4 bases respectively, with 18 bases between them. This CDR3 comprises 16 residues. Looked up from germline, CDR1 is SGHVS and CDR2 is FNYEAQ. The CDR3 sequence is CASSPMGRDGNQPQHF. Here the CDR3 DNA reads TGTGCCAGCAGCCCTATGGGCAGGGATGGGAATCAGCCCCAGCATTTT.

This CDR3 reads CASSYSSVKGKMNTEAFF. The CDR3 DNA reads as TGTGCCAGCAGTTACTCGAGCGTGAAGGGGAAGATGAACACTGAAGCTTTCTTT. The V and J genes are TRBV6-2 or TRBV6-3 and TRBJ1-1; possibly TRBD1 for D (5 bases). Germline V CDR1 and CDR2: MNHEY, SVGEGT. The CDR3 is made up of 18 amino acids. V lost 0 bases and J 0 bases, leaving 17 bases between the germline ends.

The V call is TRBV7-3, the J call TRBJ2-2; tentative D call: TRBD2 (6 bases). CDR3 length equals 17 residues. From germline, CDR1 is SGHTA and CDR2 FQGTGA. V lost 5 bases and J lost 1, with 17 bases in between. The CDR3 region has the DNA TGTGCCAGCAGCCTCCGGGGAGGACTCATGAACACCGGGGAGCTGTTTTTT. It yields the protein CASSLRGGLMNTGELFF.